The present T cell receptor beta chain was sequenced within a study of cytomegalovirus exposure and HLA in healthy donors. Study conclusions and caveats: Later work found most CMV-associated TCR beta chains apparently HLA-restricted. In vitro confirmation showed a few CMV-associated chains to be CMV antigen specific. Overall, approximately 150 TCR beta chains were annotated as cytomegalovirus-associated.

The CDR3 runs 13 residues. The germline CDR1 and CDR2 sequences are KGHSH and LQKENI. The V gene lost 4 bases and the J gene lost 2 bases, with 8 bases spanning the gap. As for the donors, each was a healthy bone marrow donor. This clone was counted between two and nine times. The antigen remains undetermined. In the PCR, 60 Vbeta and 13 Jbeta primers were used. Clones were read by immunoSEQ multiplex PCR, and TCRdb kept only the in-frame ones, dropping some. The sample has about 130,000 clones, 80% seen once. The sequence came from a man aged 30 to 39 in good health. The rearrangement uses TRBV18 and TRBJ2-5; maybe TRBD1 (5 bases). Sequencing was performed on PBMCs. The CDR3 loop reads CASSLQGQETQYF. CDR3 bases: TGTGCCAGCTCACTTCAGGGACAAGAGACCCAGTACTTC.